This T cell receptor beta chain originates from a study of blood T cell repertoires in COVID-19. Study context: Samples representing acute and convalescent COVID-19 were sourced from the United States, Italy and Spain.

Under the authors' procedure: Amplification from reference gene primers served as the basis for estimated nucleated cell counts. The data were produced by immunoSEQ multiplex PCR, yet TCRdb's version contains in-frame clones alone and is incomplete. V and J calls and clone size come straight from that table; D and trimming were deduced from the DNA. Of about 240,000 clones listed, roughly 82% are singletons. The V and J ends lost 2 bases and 4 bases respectively, with 11 bases between them. There are 15 residues in the CDR3. Germline V gene data show CDR1 as SEHNR and CDR2 as FQNEAQ (reference sequence).

The sequencing sample was made of peripheral blood. This chain uses TRBV7-9 with TRBJ1-4; D is undetermined. The sequence was obtained from an older woman with acute or convalescent COVID-19. The CDR3 region is CASSLPYRVNEKLFF. For the CDR3, the DNA is TGTGCCAGCAGCTTACCCTACAGAGTTAATGAAAAACTGTTTTTT. Full variable domain (outside the CDR3, taken from reference TRBV7-9 and TRBJ1-4): DTGVSQNPRHKITKRGQNVTFRCDPISEHNRLYWYRQTLGQGPEFLTYFQNEAQLEKSRLLSDRFSAERPKGSFSTLEIQRTEQGDSAMYLCASSLPYRVNEKLFFGSGTQLSVL.